A single sample is the source of the 10 T cell receptor beta chains below, sequenced in a study of blood T cell repertoires in COVID-19. Some clones are missing from TCRdb's copy, which holds only in-frame ones; the method was immunoSEQ multiplex PCR. In the table there are more than 14,000 clones, approximately 86% of which are singletons. Input material: peripheral blood. The receptor source for this set is a human donor in a cohort sampled during active COVID-19.

The chain has TRBV7-3 and TRBJ2-2; 9 bases are shared with TRBD1. CDR1 is SGHTA and CDR2 is FQGTGA in the germline V gene. With 0 bases clipped from V and 1 base from J, the junction kept 3 bases outside the gene matches. The CDR3 runs to 17 residues. This chain's CDR3 is CASSLTRDRVNTGELFF. The CDR3 DNA sequence: TGTGCCAGCAGCTTAACGCGGGACAGGGTGAACACCGGGGAGCTGTTTTTT.

The chain employs TRBV12-3 or TRBV12-4 and TRBJ1-1; the D gene is possibly TRBD1 (6 bases). This CDR3 is 13 amino acids long. V gave up 0 bases and J gave up 4 bases, with 6 bases separating them. CDR3 residues: CASSLAGGTEAFF. CDR3 in DNA: TGTGCCAGCAGTTTAGCAGGGGGCACTGAAGCTTTCTTT.

The rearrangement links TRBV6-2 or TRBV6-3 to TRBJ1-1; no reliable D call. The CDR3 has 16 residues. Per the germline V gene, CDR1 is MNHEY and CDR2 is SVGEGT. V was pared by 2 bases and J by 1 base, with 14 bases between. This CDR3 is CASSYNRRSRNTEAFF. CDR3 bases: TGTGCCAGCAGTTACAATAGGCGGTCTAGGAACACTGAAGCTTTCTTT.

This chain links TRBV19 with TRBJ1-5; D perhaps matches TRBD1 (5 bases). V gave up 3 bases and J gave up 5 bases, with 17 bases separating them. Germline V gene data show CDR1 as LNHDA and CDR2 as SQIVND (reference sequence). The CDR3 runs to 16 residues. The CDR3 loop reads CASSIMFGGMDQPQHF. CDR3 in DNA: TGTGCCAGTAGTATTATGTTCGGGGGAATGGATCAGCCCCAGCATTTT.

The J gene is TRBJ2-5, the V gene TRBV9; 7 bases agree with TRBD2. Germline trimming cut 0 bases from V and 5 bases from J; bases unmatched to any gene: 4. Germline loops: CDR1 SGDLS, CDR2 YYNGEE. CDR3 length: 14 residues. CDR3 nucleotide sequence: TGTGCCAGCAGCGTAGGCCAGGGAGGGGAGACCCAGTACTTC. This gives the protein CASSVGQGGETQYF.

The chain uses TRBV5-4 and TRBJ1-1, with D uncertain. Trimming took 4 bases from V and 5 from J, leaving 15 bases between them. Germline V lookup: CDR1 SGHNT, CDR2 YYREEE (reference sequence). The CDR3 spans 14 residues. This chain's CDR3 is CASSAVSPRTEAFF. CDR3 sequence (DNA): TGTGCCAGCAGCGCTGTCAGTCCGAGGACTGAAGCTTTCTTT.

This chain joins TRBV2 and TRBJ2-4, with TRBD1 matching 7 bases. CDR1 and CDR2 from the germline V gene are SNHLY and FYNNEI. The V gene end was trimmed by 6 bases and the J gene end by 6 bases; junction bases not matched to a gene: 2. The CDR3 spans 12 residues. The CDR3, as DNA: TGTGCCAGCAGCTACAGGGGAAACATTCAGTACTTC. This codes for CASSYRGNIQYF.

The J gene is TRBJ2-7, the V gene TRBV12-3 or TRBV12-4; tentative D call: TRBD1 (6 bases). Trimming shortened V by 6 bases and J by 4 bases, and 13 bases separated the two germline ends. The CDR3 covers 13 residues. CDR3 sequence (DNA): TGTGCCAGCAGACTCGACAGGTTTTACGAGCAGTACTTC. Its protein is CASRLDRFYEQYF.

This sequence joins TRBV3-1 (or the pseudogene TRBV3-2) and TRBJ2-1, with TRBD2 as a possible D gene (5 bases). This CDR3 spans 13 amino acids. Germline assignment: CDR1 LGHDT and CDR2 YNNKEL (reference sequence). V was clipped by 4 bases and J by 12 bases, with 16 bases between them. For the CDR3, the DNA is TGTGCCAGCAGCCCGAAACTAGATTTGGGGCAGTTCTTC. This encodes CASSPKLDLGQFF.

The J gene is TRBJ2-6, the V gene TRBV5-4; D is ambiguous. The CDR3 spans 15 residues. Germline CDR1 SGHNT, CDR2 YYREEE (reference sequence). V lost 2 bases to trimming and J lost 0 bases, with 6 bases between them. Here the CDR3 reads CASSFVGSGANVLTF. DNA of the CDR3: TGTGCCAGCAGCTTCGTCGGCTCTGGGGCCAACGTCCTGACTTTC. The full variable domain, completed using reference TRBV5-4 and TRBJ2-6, is ETGVTQSPTHLIKTRGQQVTLRCSSQSGHNTVSWYQQALGQGPQFIFQYYREEENGRGNFPPRFSGLQFPNYSSELNVNALELDDSALYLCASSFVGSGANVLTFGAGSRLTVL.